This entry concerns a single T cell receptor (beta chain). Per the original data handling: Counts of nucleated cells, estimated from reference gene primer amplification, were obtained. TCRdb keeps only in-frame clones here, not all; method: immunoSEQ multiplex PCR. The V and J calls and clone size were taken over from that table, and D and trimming were inferred from the DNA. The data show 30,000 to 40,000 clones, approximately 86% seen once. The entry originates in a study of blood T cell repertoires in COVID-19. At the level of the study: The United States, Italy and Spain were the sources of the acute and convalescent COVID-19 samples. The analysed material was cDNA or gDNA that came from T cells, B-cell-depleted T cells, or PBMCs.

This CDR3 region has 14 residues. CDR1 is SGHDT and CDR2 is YYEEEE in the germline V gene. Trimming took 0 bases from V and 2 from J, leaving 5 bases between them. Sequenced: peripheral blood. This TCR was sampled from an elderly woman with active or convalescent COVID-19. V usage is TRBV5-6 and J usage is TRBJ2-2; D gene unclear. The CDR3 here is CASSLDINTGELFF. CDR3 DNA sequence: TGTGCCAGCAGCTTGGACATAAACACCGGGGAGCTGTTTTTT.